What follows are 2 T cell receptor beta chains derived from one specimen sequenced in a study of Ad26.COV2.S vaccination and SARS-CoV-2 variants. Treatment described: around 19 received Ad26.COV2.S at low or high dose, single or two shots; roughly five received placebo; per-sample allocation not given. Samples came from day 63 after the first vaccine or placebo injection. Sequencing used immunoSEQ multiplex PCR; TCRdb keeps in-frame clones, though not all of them. This sample yields roughly 410,000 clones, of which around 82% are seen a single time; just under 7.5% belongs to the top ten. This specimen was peripheral blood, taken in a trial of Ad26.COV2.S vaccine versus placebo. The source of these receptors is a person aged 18-65 years who received the Ad26.COV2.S COVID-19 vaccine or a placebo.

This clone was observed a few times. The chain is built from TRBV10-3 and TRBJ1-1; D is perhaps TRBD1 (5 bases). Trimming pared 8 bases from V and 6 bases from J, leaving 13 bases between. Germline V gene sequence: CDR1 ENHRY, CDR2 SYGVKD. The CDR3 consists of 12 residues. The CDR3 DNA is TGTGCCATCGGGTCAGGGTTCCCTGAAGCTTTCTTT. Translated: CAIGSGFPEAFF.

This clone was seen a handful of times. Distinct nucleotide sequences in the sample also encode this CDR3. The rearrangement joins TRBV11-2 to TRBJ2-2; TRBD1 matches 9 bases. Looked up from germline, CDR1 is SGHAT and CDR2 is FQNNGV. The CDR3 extends over 15 amino acids. V shed 4 bases, J shed 3 bases, and the junction held 3 bases outside the gene matches. As DNA, the CDR3 is TGTGCCAGCAGCTCCGGGACAGGGTACACCGGGGAGCTGTTTTTT. This encodes CASSSGTGYTGELFF.